The entry below gives a single T cell receptor (beta chain) sequence along with its context. Its antigen remains unknown. This sample is drawn from a study of cytomegalovirus exposure and HLA in healthy donors. The PCR ran on 60 Vbeta and 13 Jbeta primers. TCRdb's table, derived via immunoSEQ multiplex PCR, lists solely in-frame clones and lacks some. The sample has some 150,000 clones; roughly 9.8% are singletons. Trimming pared 4 bases from V and 2 bases from J, leaving 16 bases between. The CDR3 covers 15 residues. The germline V gene has CDR1 SQVTM and CDR2 ANQGSEA. Study-wide points: Apart from CMV serostatus, no immune exposure information was available. Cytomegalovirus association was listed for about 170 TCR beta chains. V- and J-gene trimming in TCR beta was tied to a missense DCLRE1C variant by an analysis performed later. Productive status was seen about 90% or about 30% of the time for most TCR beta V segments in an earlier analysis.

The V call is TRBV29-1, the J call TRBJ2-3, with D possibly TRBD2 on 6 matching bases. The receptor comes from a man aged 50 to 59 in good health and CMV-seronegative. Sequencing was carried out using PBMCs. This CDR3 is CSVGGGAGHTDTQYF. The DNA of the CDR3 is TGCAGCGTTGGAGGCGGGGCAGGGCACACAGATACGCAGTATTTT.